At least ten counts were recorded for the clone carrying this T cell receptor (beta chain). CDR3 length: 17 amino acids. V trimming: 2 bases; J trimming: 6 bases; junction bases outside the gene matches: 12. The germline gives CDR1 SGHTA, CDR2 FQGNSA. This sample is drawn from a study of T cell repertoires in cytomegalovirus infection. TCRdb redid the calling of the reads with MiXCR, one entry per CDR3 protein. This table has under 300,000 distinct CDR3 sequences, approximately 13% appearing once. The specimen was PBMCs. This receptor was obtained from a human donor in good health (CMV status not recorded). Some clones in this sample may be carry-over from other donors' samples. The V call is TRBV7-2, the J call TRBJ1-2; 10 bases are a match to TRBD1. The CDR3 region is CASSLNFGTGEGDGYTF. For the CDR3, the DNA is TGTGCCAGCAGCTTAAACTTCGGGACAGGGGAGGGGGATGGCTACACCTTC. The full variable domain, completed using reference TRBV7-2 and TRBJ1-2, is GAGVSQSPSNKVTEKGKDVELRCDPISGHTALYWYRQSLGQGLEFLIYFQGNSAPDKSGLPSDRFSAERTGGSVSTLTIQRTQQEDSAVYLCASSLNFGTGEGDGYTFGSGTRLTVV.